This entry lists 27 T cell receptor beta chains sequenced from one sample in a study of CD8+ T cells in alopecia areata. Reverse transcribed after extraction, RNA yielded cDNA as the sequencing template. Repertoires were generated with immunoSEQ multiplex PCR, while TCRdb's copy carries only in-frame clones and drops some. The sample consists of 150,000 to 200,000 clones, about 54% of them appearing once. The sequenced sample was CD4+ T cells sorted from blood. These receptors were taken from a human donor in good health.

This clone has more than one count but fewer than ten. This sequence joins TRBV7-8 and TRBJ2-7; 11 nucleotides match TRBD2. There are 18 residues in the CDR3. V was pared by 4 bases and J by 3 bases, with 14 bases of the junction left unmatched. Germline assignment: CDR1 SGHVS and CDR2 FQNEAQ. The CDR3 spells CASSSWGSGRAVGYEQYF. In nucleotides, the CDR3 is TGTGCCAGCAGCTCGTGGGGTAGCGGGAGGGCTGTTGGCTACGAGCAGTACTTC.

This clone was detected only a few times. The V and J genes are TRBV6-5 and TRBJ2-7; 11 bases map to TRBD1. The CDR3 has 15 residues. The germline CDR1 and CDR2 sequences are MNHEY and SVGAGI. Germline trimming cut 4 bases from V and 4 bases from J; bases unmatched to any gene: 6. CDR3 sequence reads: CASSSADRGLYEQYF. For the CDR3, the DNA is TGTGCCAGCAGTTCCGCGGACAGGGGGCTTTACGAGCAGTACTTC.

On this clone itself: One end of the junction fails to match germline, which may point to a read error. This chain uses TRBV10-3 with TRBJ1-2; D not certain. The CDR3 loop spans 13 amino acids. Germline V gene lookup returns CDR1 ENHRY and CDR2 SYGVKD. The CDR3 is CASSYSTDYGYTF. As DNA, the CDR3 is TGTGCCAGCAGTTACTCGACCGACTATGGCTACACCTTC.

V and J are TRBV30 and TRBJ2-1; 11 bases map to TRBD2. Germline V lookup: CDR1 GTSNPN, CDR2 SVGIG (reference sequence). The trim removed 4 bases at V and 6 bases at J, leaving 14 bases unmatched. The CDR3 has 17 residues. The CDR3, as DNA: TGTGCCTGGACCGCGGTTAGCGGGAGGGCCCTCGCCAATGAGCAGTTCTTC. This sequence encodes CAWTAVSGRALANEQFF.

The chain couples TRBV5-1 to TRBJ1-1, with D possibly being TRBD1 (6 bases). With 4 bases removed from V and 1 base from J, the gap between germline ends came to 11 bases. The CDR3 sequence is 14 residues long. Germline CDR1 reads SGHRS; CDR2 reads YFSETQ. For the CDR3, the DNA is TGCGCCAGCAGCGTCTCGACAGGGAACACTGAAGCTTTCTTT. Protein sequence: CASSVSTGNTEAFF.

V is TRBV2 and J is TRBJ2-5; weak D call: TRBD1 (6 bases). The CDR3 has 12 residues. Trimming left V 6 bases short and J 1 base short, with 6 bases between. From germline, CDR1 is SNHLY and CDR2 FYNNEI. The CDR3 DNA reads TGTGCCAGCAGGACAGGCCAAGAGACCCAGTACTTC. Its protein product is CASRTGQETQYF.

The chain recombines TRBV7-2 with TRBJ2-5, with 9 bases lining up with TRBD2. This CDR3 region has 13 residues. In germline, CDR1 is SGHTA, CDR2 FQGNSA. V shed 7 bases and J 7 bases; nucleotides not matched to a gene: 7. The CDR3 sequence is CASKGGRARTQYF. DNA for the CDR3: TGTGCCAGCAAGGGCGGGAGGGCCAGGACCCAGTACTTC.

A remark on this clone: Different DNA sequences within this sample yield the same CDR3. The CDR3 DNA sequence: TGTGCCTGGAGTGTCTCCTACGAGCAGTACTTC. Protein product: CAWSVSYEQYF. The chain has TRBV30 and TRBJ2-7; D is undetermined. CDR1 GTSNPN and CDR2 SVGIG come from the germline V gene (reference sequence). V lost 0 bases, J lost 0 bases, and 0 bases lay in between. The CDR3 is 11 residues long.

This chain links TRBV25-1 with TRBJ1-5; 10 positions match TRBD1. CDR3 length: 15 amino acids. From germline, CDR1 is MGHDK and CDR2 SYGVNS. Unmatched junction bases numbered 10, after V lost 7 bases and J lost 7 bases. The CDR3 DNA reads TGTGCCAGCACTAACTCCGGGACAGGGGAACAGCCCCAGCATTTT. Protein: CASTNSGTGEQPQHF.

V and J are TRBV25-1 and TRBJ1-1; D might be TRBD1 (6 bases). This CDR3 contains 15 residues. V was clipped by 5 bases and J by 0 bases, with 13 bases between them. Looked up from germline, CDR1 is MGHDK and CDR2 is SYGVNS. The DNA for the CDR3 is TGTGCCAGCAGTACGCGGACAGCGATGAACACTGAAGCTTTCTTT. As protein: CASSTRTAMNTEAFF.

This clone was seen only a few times. The V gene is TRBV10-3, the J gene TRBJ2-7; 7 nucleotides line up with TRBD1. V shed 4 bases, J shed 0 bases, and the junction held 6 bases outside the gene matches. The CDR3 extends over 15 amino acids. CDR1 is ENHRY and CDR2 is SYGVKD in the germline V gene. Here the CDR3 reads CAISVSRDSSYEQYF. The CDR3 region has the DNA TGTGCCATCAGTGTATCCCGGGACAGCTCCTACGAGCAGTACTTC.

V and J are TRBV29-1 and TRBJ1-4, with 9 bases aligning to TRBD1. V was clipped by 6 bases and J by 13 bases; unmatched bases: 12. CDR1 and CDR2 from the germline V gene are SQVTM and ANQGSEA. The CDR3 extends over 13 amino acids. The DNA of the CDR3 is TGCAGCGTAGTGGACAGGGGAATCGGGTTACTGTTTTTT. This translates into CSVVDRGIGLLFF.

The V and J genes are TRBV5-1 and TRBJ2-6; D not certain. V lost 4 bases and J lost 3, with 17 bases in between. Germline V gives CDR1 SGHRS, CDR2 YFSETQ. The CDR3 has 17 amino acids. The CDR3 DNA follows: TGCGCCAGCAGCGCAACAGACCGTTTGTTTGGGGCCAACGTCCTGACTTTC. Amino acid sequence: CASSATDRLFGANVLTF.

Concerning this clone: Different DNA sequences within this sample yield the same CDR3. V usage is TRBV18 and J usage is TRBJ2-7, with D tentatively TRBD1 (6 bases). Trimming stripped 3 bases from V and 0 bases from J, with 6 bases between. CDR3 size: 13 residues. Germline assignment: CDR1 KGHSH and CDR2 LQKENI. The CDR3 DNA follows: TGTGCCAGCTCACCGGACAGCTCCTACGAGCAGTACTTC. Translation: CASSPDSSYEQYF.

The gene calls are TRBV28 and TRBJ2-7; D is perhaps TRBD1 or TRBD2 (5 bases each). This CDR3 spans 14 amino acids. CDR1 and CDR2 (germline): MDHEN, SYDVKM. V lost 7 bases and J lost 6, with 19 bases in between. The CDR3 nucleotides read TGTGCCAGCAATGCCCCCGGGGCCCTATTCGAGCAGTACTTC. It yields the protein CASNAPGALFEQYF.

The chain is built from TRBV7-9 and TRBJ1-2, with D uncertain. The V gene lost 8 bases and the J gene lost 5 bases, with 15 bases spanning the gap. Germline loops: CDR1 SEHNR, CDR2 FQNEAQ (reference sequence). CDR3 size: 13 residues. In DNA form, the CDR3 reads TGTGCCAGCGCTAGACACCGGGAATATGGCTACACCTTC. Translation: CASARHREYGYTF.

The chain has TRBV6-5 and TRBJ2-5; 7 nucleotides line up with TRBD1. The V and J ends lost 7 bases and 5 bases, in that order; junction bases with no gene match: 7. CDR1 is MNHEY, CDR2 SVGAGI, per germline. The CDR3 has 13 amino acids. The CDR3 DNA sequence: TGTGCCAGCACCTCGGGGACAGTTGAGACCCAGTACTTC. It encodes CASTSGTVETQYF.

The CDR3 is CASSYSGGNTEAFF. DNA for the CDR3: TGTGCCAGCAGTTATTCAGGGGGGAATACTGAAGCTTTCTTT. The rearrangement uses TRBV27 and TRBJ1-1; 7 positions agree with TRBD1. This CDR3 is 14 amino acids long. Germline values: CDR1 MNHEY, CDR2 SMNVEV (reference sequence). Trimming at V came to 4 bases and at J to 5 bases, leaving 7 bases not matched to a gene.

A few counts support this clone. This chain uses TRBV7-9 with TRBJ1-2; the match to TRBD1 covers 8 bases. The V and J ends lost 5 bases and 8 bases, in that order; junction bases with no gene match: 7. Germline CDR1 and CDR2: SEHNR and FQNEAQ (reference sequence). The CDR3 sequence is 13 residues long. CDR3 amino acids: CASSRDRGGGYTF. Written as DNA, the CDR3 is TGTGCCAGCAGCCGCGACAGGGGTGGAGGCTACACCTTC.

This chain links TRBV11-2 with TRBJ1-2; D may be TRBD1 (6 bases). Trimming stripped 5 bases from V and 4 bases from J, with 17 bases between. CDR1 is SGHAT, CDR2 FQNNGV, per germline. The CDR3 loop spans 15 amino acids. The CDR3 DNA is TGTGCCAGCAGCCCCGGAAGGGGGGGGTTCTATGGCTACACCTTC. This sequence encodes CASSPGRGGFYGYTF.

V usage is TRBV29-1 and J usage is TRBJ2-3; 7 bases fit TRBD2. CDR3 length: 13 amino acids. V trimming: 7 bases; J trimming: 3 bases; junction bases outside the gene matches: 7. CDR1 is SQVTM, CDR2 ANQGSEA, per germline. CDR3 DNA: TGCAGCGCTGGCACTAGCGTAACAGATACGCAGTATTTT. Its protein product is CSAGTSVTDTQYF.

The rearrangement links TRBV6-5 to TRBJ2-2, with 11 bases that match TRBD1. V was clipped by 5 bases and J by 5 bases; unmatched bases: 4. From germline, CDR1 is MNHEY and CDR2 SVGAGI. The CDR3 runs to 15 residues. The CDR3 bases are TGTGCCAGCAGTCGGGACAGGGGGGAGACCGGGGAGCTGTTTTTT. Its translation is CASSRDRGETGELFF.

V is TRBV19 and J is TRBJ1-4; 7 bases match TRBD1. The CDR3 sequence is 14 residues long. Trimming at V came to 3 bases and at J to 7 bases, leaving 5 bases not matched to a gene. Germline V gives CDR1 LNHDA, CDR2 SQIVND (reference sequence). CDR3 DNA: TGTGCCAGTAGTATTGAGGGGGCAAGTGAAAAACTGTTTTTT. It yields the protein CASSIEGASEKLFF.

This clone was counted only a few times. The chain couples TRBV28 to TRBJ2-7; tentative D call: TRBD2 (5 bases). Germline V gives CDR1 MDHEN, CDR2 SYDVKM. V was cut by 5 bases and J by 2 bases, with 7 bases left in between. The CDR3 contains 12 residues. The CDR3 spells CASSTGAYEQYF. The DNA of the CDR3 is TGTGCCAGCAGTACCGGGGCCTACGAGCAGTACTTC.

This chain uses TRBV18 with TRBJ1-4; no clear D. Per germline, CDR1 KGHSH and CDR2 LQKENI. V lost 3 bases to trimming and J lost 2 bases, with 10 bases between them. The CDR3 length is 15 residues. The CDR3 nucleotides read TGTGCCAGCTCACCGATAGGCACGACTAATGAAAAACTGTTTTTT. It is translated as CASSPIGTTNEKLFF.

This clone has just a few counts. The genes are TRBV14 and TRBJ2-1; D not certain. Germline loops: CDR1 SGHDN, CDR2 FVKESK. The length of the CDR3 is 17 residues. The V gene lost 4 bases and the J gene lost 6 bases, with 22 bases spanning the gap. This CDR3 reads CASSPQAGKWAINEQFF. CDR3 nucleotide sequence: TGTGCCAGCAGCCCGCAGGCAGGCAAGTGGGCCATCAATGAGCAGTTCTTC.

This chain links TRBV4-2 with TRBJ2-6; a weak D match, TRBD1 (5 bases). The length of the CDR3 is 16 residues. The V end was cut by 7 bases, the J end by 0 bases, with 13 bases between. Germline V lookup: CDR1 LGHNA, CDR2 YNFKEQ. Here the CDR3 reads CASTRGQGSGANVLTF. CDR3 in DNA: TGTGCCAGCACCAGAGGACAAGGCTCTGGGGCCAACGTCCTGACTTTC.